This T cell receptor (beta chain) was profiled in a study of CD8 T cells in Susac syndrome. In the study overall: Active disease was present in roughly 6 of the sequenced Susac syndrome patients, and remission in about eight.

V was pared by 5 bases and J by 0 bases, with 10 bases between. Per germline, CDR1 SGHVS and CDR2 FNYEAQ. This CDR3 contains 14 residues. TEMRA cells were FACS-enriched, while CD8+ and CD4+ T cells were negatively isolated. cDNA came from roughly 0.47 to 1 ug RNA primed by random hexamers. TCRdb reprocessed the immunoSEQ multiplex PCR reads with MiXCR, giving one entry per CDR3 protein. The table includes around 200,000 distinct CDR3 sequences, 85% to 95% detected once. Material: CD8+ T cells from PBMCs. The receptor was isolated from a human donor with Susac syndrome. V is TRBV7-6 and J is TRBJ1-1, with a tentative D call TRBD1 (6 bases). The CDR3 DNA reads as TGTGCCAGCAGCGAGACAGGTATGAACACTGAAGCTTTCTTT. It yields the protein CASSETGMNTEAFF.